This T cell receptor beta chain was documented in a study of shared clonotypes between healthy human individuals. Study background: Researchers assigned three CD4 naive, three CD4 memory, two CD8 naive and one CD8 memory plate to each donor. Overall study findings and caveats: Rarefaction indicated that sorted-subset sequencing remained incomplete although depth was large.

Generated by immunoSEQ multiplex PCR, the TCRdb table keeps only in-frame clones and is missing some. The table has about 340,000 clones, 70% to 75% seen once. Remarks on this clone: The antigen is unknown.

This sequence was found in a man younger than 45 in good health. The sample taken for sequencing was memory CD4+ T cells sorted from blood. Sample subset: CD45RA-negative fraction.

The CDR3 loop is CASSLQGGPQETQYF. CDR3 DNA sequence: TGTGCCAGCTCACTTCAGGGCGGGCCGCAAGAGACCCAGTACTTC. The chain joins TRBV18 to TRBJ2-5; D tentatively reads TRBD1 or TRBD2 (5 bases each). Germline CDR1 reads KGHSH; CDR2 reads LQKENI. Trimming left V 4 bases short and J 2 bases short, with 14 bases between. The CDR3 sequence is 15 residues long. Full variable domain (rest looked up from reference TRBV18 and TRBJ2-5): NAGVMQNPRHLVRRRGQEARLRCSPMKGHSHVYWYRQLPEEGLKFMVYLQKENIIDESGMPKERFSAEFPKEGPSILRIQQVVRGDSAAYFCASSLQGGPQETQYFGPGTRLLVL.